This TCR beta chain was recovered during a study of blood T cell repertoires in COVID-19. The trim removed 7 bases at V and 4 bases at J, leaving 6 bases unmatched. Germline V gives CDR1 SQVTM, CDR2 ANQGSEA. CDR3 length: 13 amino acids. Sequencing was performed with immunoSEQ multiplex PCR; in TCRdb, only in-frame clones are kept and a portion is missing. The repertoire holds approximately 250,000 clones, with around 89% as singletons. The sample was PBMCs or T cells enriched from blood (not recorded which). This TCR came from a woman aged 35 to 49 with acute COVID-19. This chain joins TRBV29-1 and TRBJ2-2, with TRBD1 identical over 7 bases. The CDR3 nucleotides are TGCAGCGCCAGGGGGAGTATCACCGGGGAGCTGTTTTTT. This encodes CSARGSITGELFF.